This T cell receptor (beta chain) was sequenced in a study of T cell responses to AZD1222 COVID-19 vaccine. Whole-study results and caveats: Repertoires in all cases were sampled only once the peak T cell response had passed. A mostly white British donor set with more females was recruited, and clonal diversity was possibly underestimated.

This CDR3 region has 13 residues. Trimming pared 0 bases from V and 4 bases from J, leaving 7 bases between. Germline V lookup: CDR1 SGHRS, CDR2 YFSETQ. Of note for this clone: Its antigen is not known.

Sequencing used immunoSEQ multiplex PCR; TCRdb keeps in-frame clones, though not all of them. The sample yields 85,000 to 90,000 clones, about 92% seen once. The sequence was obtained from an adult in good health. This sequence joins TRBV5-1 and TRBJ1-2; the D is unclear. Sequences were derived from peripheral blood, sampled on day 0 of AZD1222 vaccination. The CDR3 is CASSLGAGYGYTF. CDR3 bases: TGCGCCAGCAGCTTGGGGGCTGGCTATGGCTACACCTTC.